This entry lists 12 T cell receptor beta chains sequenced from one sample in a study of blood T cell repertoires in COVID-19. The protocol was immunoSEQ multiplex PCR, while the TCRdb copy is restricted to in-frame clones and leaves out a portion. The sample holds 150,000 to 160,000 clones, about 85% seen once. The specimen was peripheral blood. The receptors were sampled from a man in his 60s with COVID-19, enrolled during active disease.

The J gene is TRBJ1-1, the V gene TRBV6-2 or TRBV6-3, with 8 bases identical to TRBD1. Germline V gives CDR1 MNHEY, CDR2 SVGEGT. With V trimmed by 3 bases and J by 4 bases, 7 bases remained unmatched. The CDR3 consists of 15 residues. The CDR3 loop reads CASSYPGQGGTEAFF. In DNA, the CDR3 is TGTGCCAGCAGTTATCCCGGACAGGGAGGCACTGAAGCTTTCTTT.

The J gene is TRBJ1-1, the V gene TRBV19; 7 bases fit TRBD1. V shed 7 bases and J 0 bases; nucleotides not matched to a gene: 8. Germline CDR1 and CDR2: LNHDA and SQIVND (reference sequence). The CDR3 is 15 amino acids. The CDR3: CASKTGEIVNTEAFF. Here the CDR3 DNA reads TGTGCCAGTAAAACAGGGGAAATCGTGAACACTGAAGCTTTCTTT.

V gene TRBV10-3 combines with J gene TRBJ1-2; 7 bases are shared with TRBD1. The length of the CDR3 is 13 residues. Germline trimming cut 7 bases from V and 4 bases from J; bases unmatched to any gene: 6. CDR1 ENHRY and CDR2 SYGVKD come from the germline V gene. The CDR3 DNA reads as TGTGCCATCACCGCCGACAGGGTCTATGGCTACACCTTC. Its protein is CAITADRVYGYTF.

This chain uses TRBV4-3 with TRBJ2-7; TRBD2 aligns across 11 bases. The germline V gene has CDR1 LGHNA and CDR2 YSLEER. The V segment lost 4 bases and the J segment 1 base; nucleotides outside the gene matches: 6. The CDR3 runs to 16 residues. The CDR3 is CASSRGLAGGSYEQYF. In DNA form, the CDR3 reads TGCGCCAGCAGCCGGGGGTTAGCGGGAGGGTCCTACGAGCAGTACTTC.

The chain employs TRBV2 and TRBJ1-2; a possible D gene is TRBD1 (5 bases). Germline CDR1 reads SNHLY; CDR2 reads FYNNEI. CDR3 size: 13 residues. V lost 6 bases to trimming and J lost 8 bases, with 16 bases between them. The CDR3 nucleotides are TGTGCCAGCAGACAACACGGGGGAGGCGGCTACACCTTC. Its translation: CASRQHGGGGYTF.

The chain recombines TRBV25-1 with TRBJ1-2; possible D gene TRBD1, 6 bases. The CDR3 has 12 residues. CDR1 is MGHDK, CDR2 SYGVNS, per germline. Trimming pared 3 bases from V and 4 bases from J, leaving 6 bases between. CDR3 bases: TGTGCCAGCAGTGACAGGGGCTATGGCTACACCTTC. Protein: CASSDRGYGYTF.

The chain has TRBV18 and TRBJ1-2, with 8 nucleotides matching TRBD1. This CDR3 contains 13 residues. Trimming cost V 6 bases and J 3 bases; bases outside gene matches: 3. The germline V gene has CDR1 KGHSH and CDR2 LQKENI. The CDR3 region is CASSSGGDYGYTF. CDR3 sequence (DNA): TGTGCCAGCTCCTCAGGGGGCGACTATGGCTACACCTTC.

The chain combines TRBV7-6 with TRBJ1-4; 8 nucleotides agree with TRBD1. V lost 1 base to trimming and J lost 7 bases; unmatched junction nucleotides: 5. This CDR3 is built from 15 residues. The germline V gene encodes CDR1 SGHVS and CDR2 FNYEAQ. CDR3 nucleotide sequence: TGTGCCAGCAGCTTAGGGACAGGGCGGAGTGAAAAACTGTTTTTT. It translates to CASSLGTGRSEKLFF. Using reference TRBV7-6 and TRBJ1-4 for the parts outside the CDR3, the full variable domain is GAGVSQSPRYKVTKRGQDVALRCDPISGHVSLYWYRQALGQGPEFLTYFNYEAQQDKSGLPNDRFSAERPEGSISTLTIQRTEQRDSAMYRCASSLGTGRSEKLFFGSGTQLSVL.

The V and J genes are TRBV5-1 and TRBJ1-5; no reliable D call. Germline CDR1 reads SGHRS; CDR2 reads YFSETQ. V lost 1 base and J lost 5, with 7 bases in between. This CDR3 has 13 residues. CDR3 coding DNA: TGCGCCAGCAGCTTGAGCCGAGATCAGCCCCAGCATTTT. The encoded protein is CASSLSRDQPQHF.

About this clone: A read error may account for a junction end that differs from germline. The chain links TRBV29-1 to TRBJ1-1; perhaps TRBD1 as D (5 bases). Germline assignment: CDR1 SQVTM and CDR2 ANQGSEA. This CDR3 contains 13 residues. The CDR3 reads CTVTYGALAEAFF. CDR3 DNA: TGTACCGTTACCTATGGGGCTCTGGCTGAAGCTTTCTTT.

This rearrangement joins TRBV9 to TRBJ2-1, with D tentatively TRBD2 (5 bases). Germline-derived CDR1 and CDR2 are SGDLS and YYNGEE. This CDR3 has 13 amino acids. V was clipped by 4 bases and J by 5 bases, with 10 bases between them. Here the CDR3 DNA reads TGTGCCAGCAGCACCCTAGCTAACAATGAGCAGTTCTTC. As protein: CASSTLANNEQFF.

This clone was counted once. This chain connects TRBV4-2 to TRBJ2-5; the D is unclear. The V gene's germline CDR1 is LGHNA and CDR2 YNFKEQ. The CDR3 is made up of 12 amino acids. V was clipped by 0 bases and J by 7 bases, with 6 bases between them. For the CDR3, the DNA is TGTGCCAGCAGCCAAGAGAGTACGACCCAGTACTTC. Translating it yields CASSQESTTQYF.